This T cell receptor beta chain originates from a study of prognosis after radiotherapy for stage I lung cancer. Study overall: Delivery of radiotherapy was by SBRT in 3 to 5 fractions at a biologically effective dose of at least 100 Gy. Study-level points and caveats: Tumor specificity was not determined for the expanded TCR clones.

This clonotype was picked up many times. The antigen is not known. From genomic DNA, two-round multiplex PCR was used to amplify TCR beta CDR3. It was primers specific to each TRBV and TRBJ gene that first-round PCR used. TCRdb passed the multiplex PCR reads through MiXCR, listing each CDR3 protein once. The repertoire holds 59,000 or so distinct CDR3 sequences, about 26% seen once, with more than 6.5% in the top ten. Germline CDR1 and CDR2: SEHNR and FQNEAQ (reference sequence). The junction had 5 bases not matched to a gene; V was cut back by 4 bases and J by 6 bases. There are 13 residues in the CDR3.

The chain recombines TRBV7-9 with TRBJ1-1, with TRBD1 matching over 7 bases. The sequence was obtained from a donor of 50 years or more with non-small cell lung cancer. The starting material was PBMCs, obtained before or after stereotactic body radiation therapy (not recorded which). Written as DNA, the CDR3 is TGTGCCAGCAGCTCACAGGGGATGGCTGAAGCTTTCTTT. Encoded protein: CASSSQGMAEAFF.